This entry lists 14 T cell receptor beta chains sequenced from one sample in a study of Ad26.COV2.S vaccination and SARS-CoV-2 variants. Assay: immunoSEQ multiplex PCR; the TCRdb copy retains only in-frame clones and omits some. The sample has a few hundred thousand clones; 80% to 90% are singletons. The treatment: around 19 received Ad26.COV2.S at low or high dose, single or two shots; 5 received placebo; per-sample allocation not given. Samples came from day 63 after the first vaccine or placebo injection. Sequenced material: peripheral blood, taken in a trial of Ad26.COV2.S vaccine versus placebo. The receptors were gathered from a person aged 18-65 years who received the Ad26.COV2.S COVID-19 vaccine or a placebo.

The gene calls are TRBV7-2 and TRBJ2-1, with D possibly matching TRBD2 (5 bases). V shed 5 bases and J shed 6 bases, with 17 bases lying between them. The germline V gene encodes CDR1 SGHTA and CDR2 FQGNSA. The CDR3 has 15 amino acids. DNA for the CDR3: TGTGCCAGCAGCCAGTTTCTCGGGGTAGGCAATGAGCAGTTCTTC. Its translation is CASSQFLGVGNEQFF.

The chain combines TRBV5-1 with TRBJ1-5; weak D call: TRBD1 (6 bases). This CDR3 contains 14 residues. The germline V and J ends were trimmed by 4 bases and 3 bases, with 11 bases remaining between them. Germline assignment: CDR1 SGHRS and CDR2 YFSETQ. This chain's CDR3 is CASSNGQSNQPQHF. The DNA for the CDR3 is TGCGCCAGCAGCAACGGACAGTCCAATCAGCCCCAGCATTTT.

A few counts support this clone. The V gene is TRBV10-1, the J gene TRBJ1-6; TRBD1 aligns across 8 bases. J gave up 2 bases and V 10 bases, and 10 bases lay outside the gene matches. CDR3 size: 16 residues. Germline V gives CDR1 WNHNN, CDR2 SYGVQD (reference sequence). CDR3 residues: CATASRGLTYNSPLHF. The CDR3 nucleotides are TGCGCCACCGCGTCCAGGGGGCTCACCTATAATTCACCCCTCCACTTT.

This rearrangement joins TRBV9 to TRBJ1-5, with a possible D match to TRBD1 (5 bases). V was pared by 0 bases and J by 5 bases, with 15 bases between. The CDR3 runs 16 residues. CDR1 and CDR2 from the germline V gene are SGDLS and YYNGEE. Here the CDR3 DNA reads TGTGCCAGCAGCGTAGAGGCCGACAGCTCGTATCAGCCCCAGCATTTT. Its translation is CASSVEADSSYQPQHF. Full variable domain (missing parts from reference TRBV9 and TRBJ1-5): DSGVTQTPKHLITATGQRVTLRCSPRSGDLSVYWYQQSLDQGLQFLIQYYNGEERAKGNILERFSAQQFPDLHSELNLSSLELGDSALYFCASSVEADSSYQPQHFGDGTRLSIL.

This sequence joins TRBV2 and TRBJ2-1; 11 bases match TRBD2. The CDR3 covers 15 residues. Germline V gene lookup returns CDR1 SNHLY and CDR2 FYNNEI. V shed 6 bases, J shed 4 bases, and the junction held 5 bases outside the gene matches. The CDR3 sequence: CASRTGTSGYNEQFF. CDR3 coding DNA: TGTGCCAGCAGGACCGGGACTAGCGGATACAATGAGCAGTTCTTC.

This clone was counted between two and nine times. The chain joins TRBV7-6 to TRBJ1-2; D possibly corresponds to TRBD1 (5 bases). Germline loops: CDR1 SGHVS, CDR2 FNYEAQ. V was clipped by 2 bases and J by 7 bases, with 11 bases between them. The CDR3 has 13 amino acids. The CDR3 here is CASSLNVGVGYTF. CDR3 DNA sequence: TGTGCCAGCAGCTTAAATGTAGGGGTTGGCTACACCTTC.

The V call is TRBV3-1 (or the pseudogene TRBV3-2), the J call TRBJ2-7; the D gene is possibly TRBD1 (6 bases). CDR1 is LGHDT, CDR2 YNNKEL, per germline (reference sequence). The CDR3 is 17 amino acids. V lost 0 bases and J 0 bases, leaving 15 bases between the germline ends. CDR3 loop: CASSQDQDSPSSYEQYF. The CDR3 DNA reads as TGTGCCAGCAGCCAAGATCAGGACAGTCCTAGCTCCTACGAGCAGTACTTC.

The rearrangement uses TRBV29-1 and TRBJ1-3, with TRBD1 identical over 7 bases. The J segment lost 1 base and the V segment lost 3 bases, leaving 15 bases of the junction unmatched. Germline loops: CDR1 SQVTM, CDR2 ANQGSEA. The CDR3 is made up of 18 amino acids. For the CDR3, the DNA is TGCAGCGTTGATACTAGCTCCGACAGGGTGGTTTCTGGAAACACCATATATTTT. Translating gives CSVDTSSDRVVSGNTIYF.

The genes are TRBV7-9 and TRBJ1-1; D unresolved. Per germline, CDR1 SEHNR and CDR2 FQNEAQ (reference sequence). The CDR3 sequence is 12 residues long. V was trimmed by 5 bases and J by 3 bases, leaving 7 bases between them. CDR3 sequence reads: CASSPVDTEAFF. CDR3 DNA: TGTGCCAGCAGCCCCGTGGACACTGAAGCTTTCTTT.

The V and J genes are TRBV19 and TRBJ2-6, with D uncertain. V lost 3 bases, J lost 2 bases, and 5 bases lay in between. The CDR3 loop spans 14 amino acids. Per the germline V gene, CDR1 is LNHDA and CDR2 is SQIVND (reference sequence). For the CDR3, the DNA is TGTGCCAGTAGTATTTGGGCTGGGGCCAACGTCCTGACTTTC. It yields the protein CASSIWAGANVLTF. The whole variable domain, filled in from reference TRBV19 and TRBJ2-6, reads DGGITQSPKYLFRKEGQNVTLSCEQNLNHDAMYWYRQDPGQGLRLIYYSQIVNDFQKGDIAEGYSVSREKKESFPLTVTSAQKNPTAFYLCASSIWAGANVLTFGAGSRLTVL.

J is TRBJ1-1 and V is TRBV5-4; a possible D gene is TRBD1 (5 bases). CDR1 and CDR2 (germline): SGHNT, YYREEE (reference sequence). V lost 5 bases and J lost 1, with 12 bases in between. This CDR3 is built from 14 residues. Here the CDR3 DNA reads TGTGCCAGCAGACAATACGGGGGGAACACTGAAGCTTTCTTT. Translated: CASRQYGGNTEAFF.

Here the CDR3 reads CASSRDSYEQYF. The CDR3 bases are TGTGCCAGTAGTCGGGACTCCTACGAGCAGTACTTC. The rearrangement joins TRBV19 to TRBJ2-7, with D possibly being TRBD2 (5 bases). The V end was cut by 5 bases, the J end by 0 bases, with 5 bases between. This CDR3 comprises 12 residues. The germline V gene encodes CDR1 LNHDA and CDR2 SQIVND (reference sequence).

Regarding this clone: The same CDR3 arises from other DNA sequences in this sample as well. This chain joins TRBV5-1 and TRBJ2-1, with D unclear. The CDR3 is 13 amino acids. V lost 0 bases and J 5 bases, leaving 6 bases between the germline ends. Germline V lookup: CDR1 SGHRS, CDR2 YFSETQ. This CDR3 reads CASSLGVDNEQFF. The CDR3, as DNA: TGCGCCAGCAGCTTGGGTGTGGACAATGAGCAGTTCTTC. Full variable domain (rest looked up from reference TRBV5-1 and TRBJ2-1): KAGVTQTPRYLIKTRGQQVTLSCSPISGHRSVSWYQQTPGQGLQFLFEYFSETQRNKGNFPGRFSGRQFSNSRSEMNVSTLELGDSALYLCASSLGVDNEQFFGPGTRLTVL.

The sample holds a few counts of this clone. The chain carries TRBV19 and TRBJ2-3; D perhaps matches TRBD2 (5 bases). The CDR3 covers 12 residues. V lost 7 bases to trimming and J lost 4 bases, with 9 bases between them. The V gene's germline CDR1 is LNHDA and CDR2 SQIVND (reference sequence). CDR3 nucleotides: TGTGCCAGTAAGGGAGCGTCAGATACGCAGTATTTT. This encodes CASKGASDTQYF.